A single sample gave rise to the 24 T cell receptor beta chains below, sequenced in a study of Ad26.COV2.S vaccination and SARS-CoV-2 variants. Repertoires were generated with immunoSEQ multiplex PCR, while TCRdb's copy carries only in-frame clones and drops some. The sample carries approximately 280,000 clones, about 89% recorded once. The sample's treatment: 15 to 20 received Ad26.COV2.S at low or high dose, single or two shots; 5 received placebo; per-sample allocation not given. Collection of samples fell on day 63 after the first vaccine or placebo injection. Sequenced material: peripheral blood, taken in a trial of Ad26.COV2.S vaccine versus placebo. Receptors were obtained from a person between 18 and 59 years old who received the Ad26.COV2.S COVID-19 vaccine or a placebo.

The CDR3: CASSDGTGIYEQYF. In nucleotides, the CDR3 is TGTGCCAGCAGCGACGGGACAGGGATCTACGAGCAGTACTTC. This chain uses TRBV9 with TRBJ2-7; 9 positions match TRBD1. This CDR3 is built from 14 residues. V lost 3 bases to trimming and J lost 3 bases; unmatched junction nucleotides: 4. Germline V gene sequence: CDR1 SGDLS, CDR2 YYNGEE.

This clone was found once. This rearrangement joins TRBV6-6 to TRBJ1-1; D is ambiguous. V shed 3 bases and J shed 1 base, with 12 bases lying between them. CDR3 length: 15 amino acids. Looked up from germline, CDR1 is MNHNY and CDR2 is SVGAGI (reference sequence). The CDR3 DNA is TGTGCCAGCAGTTATACCGGATTTCAGAACACTGAAGCTTTCTTT. It codes for CASSYTGFQNTEAFF.

This chain uses TRBV2 with TRBJ1-1; a weak D match, TRBD1 (6 bases). The CDR3 spans 14 residues. CDR1 and CDR2 (germline): SNHLY, FYNNEI. The ends were cut back, 3 bases at V and 11 bases at J, with 19 bases in the middle. For the CDR3, the DNA is TGTGCCAGCAGTGAGAGGGGGACACCCCGGGGGGCTTTCTTT. This sequence encodes CASSERGTPRGAFF.

The rearrangement links TRBV18 to TRBJ2-7; 8 positions match TRBD1. V gave up 4 bases and J gave up 4 bases; unmatched junction bases: 9. Germline V gene data show CDR1 as KGHSH and CDR2 as LQKENI. CDR3 length: 15 amino acids. CDR3 nucleotide sequence: TGTGCCAGCTCACTTAGCACAGGGGGTCCATACGAGCAGTACTTC. This sequence encodes CASSLSTGGPYEQYF.

Only a few counts were recorded for this clone. The identical CDR3 is also encoded by other nucleotide sequences in the sample. The chain carries TRBV18 and TRBJ1-2, with 7 bases lining up with TRBD1. After removal of 3 bases from V and 2 bases from J, the junction contained 3 bases not matched to a gene. Germline loops: CDR1 KGHSH, CDR2 LQKENI. CDR3 length: 14 residues. CDR3 nucleotides: TGTGCCAGCTCACCTGGCAGGGGGAACTATGGCTACACCTTC. The encoded protein is CASSPGRGNYGYTF. Supplemented by reference TRBV18 and TRBJ1-2, the full variable domain reads NAGVMQNPRHLVRRRGQEARLRCSPMKGHSHVYWYRQLPEEGLKFMVYLQKENIIDESGMPKERFSAEFPKEGPSILRIQQVVRGDSAAYFCASSPGRGNYGYTFGSGTRLTVV.

This chain connects TRBV27 to TRBJ2-1; 10 bases are shared with TRBD2. The V gene's germline CDR1 is MNHEY and CDR2 SMNVEV (reference sequence). Losses at the gene ends were 3 bases for V and 7 bases for J; bases not matched to a gene: 6. This CDR3 has 15 amino acids. CDR3 nucleotide sequence: TGTGCCAGCAGTTTCCGTAGCGGGGGGAGGAATGAGCAGTTCTTC. Protein: CASSFRSGGRNEQFF.

About this clone itself: In the same sample, other DNA sequences code for this CDR3. This chain joins TRBV30 and TRBJ1-1, with D perhaps TRBD1 (5 bases). Germline assignment: CDR1 GTSNPN and CDR2 SVGIG (reference sequence). Trimming cost V 1 base and J 2 bases, with 11 bases left between them. This CDR3 region has 14 residues. The CDR3 protein is CAWSAGGLNTEAFF. In DNA, the CDR3 is TGTGCCTGGAGTGCCGGGGGACTCAACACTGAAGCTTTCTTT.

The sample holds a few counts of this clone. The gene calls are TRBV2 and TRBJ1-5; D is ambiguous. CDR1 and CDR2 from the germline V gene are SNHLY and FYNNEI. V was pared by 5 bases and J by 1 base, with 6 bases between. This CDR3 is 13 amino acids long. The chain's CDR3 is CASSPMSNQPQHF. In DNA form, the CDR3 reads TGTGCCAGCAGTCCGATGAGCAATCAGCCCCAGCATTTT.

V and J are TRBV6-5 and TRBJ1-1, with D maybe TRBD1 (6 bases). Trimming stripped 10 bases from V and 5 bases from J, with 17 bases between. CDR3 length: 13 amino acids. In germline, CDR1 is MNHEY, CDR2 SVGAGI. The CDR3 nucleotides are TGTGCCATTTCGACAGGCGTCTGGACTGAAGCTTTCTTT. Its translation: CAISTGVWTEAFF.

The chain uses TRBV3-1 (or the pseudogene TRBV3-2) and TRBJ2-5; either TRBD1 or TRBD2 may supply D (5 bases each). The V end was cut by 7 bases, the J end by 4 bases, with 16 bases between. CDR3 length: 14 amino acids. CDR1 is LGHDT, CDR2 YNNKEL, per germline (reference sequence). In nucleotides, the CDR3 is TGTGCCAGCACCTCTGGTGGGGCGGGAGAGACCCAGTACTTC. Translation: CASTSGGAGETQYF.

The chain employs TRBV7-2 and TRBJ2-5; D not certain. Germline CDR1 is SGHTA and CDR2 is FQGNSA. Trimming cost V 2 bases and J 0 bases, with 1 base left between them. This CDR3 comprises 12 residues. CDR3 sequence reads: CASSLYQETQYF. The CDR3 region has the DNA TGTGCCAGCAGCTTATACCAAGAGACCCAGTACTTC.

This chain uses TRBV3-1 (or the pseudogene TRBV3-2) with TRBJ2-1; 8 bases align to TRBD2. Germline assignment: CDR1 LGHDT and CDR2 YNNKEL (reference sequence). The CDR3 runs 15 residues. The V segment lost 3 bases and the J segment 3 bases; nucleotides outside the gene matches: 4. CDR3 DNA: TGTGCCAGCAGCCAGGGAGCGGGGGTCTACAATGAGCAGTTCTTC. Encoded protein: CASSQGAGVYNEQFF.

The rearrangement uses TRBV5-1 and TRBJ1-2, with 7 bases lining up with TRBD1. Germline V gene lookup returns CDR1 SGHRS and CDR2 YFSETQ. This CDR3 comprises 14 residues. V lost 4 bases to trimming and J lost 7 bases; unmatched junction nucleotides: 10. The CDR3 DNA is TGCGCCAGCAGCCTACCGACAGGGCTAGGTGGCTACACCTTC. This encodes CASSLPTGLGGYTF. The whole variable domain, filled in from reference TRBV5-1 and TRBJ1-2, reads KAGVTQTPRYLIKTRGQQVTLSCSPISGHRSVSWYQQTPGQGLQFLFEYFSETQRNKGNFPGRFSGRQFSNSRSEMNVSTLELGDSALYLCASSLPTGLGGYTFGSGTRLTVV.

This chain links TRBV5-8 with TRBJ2-7; 7 bases are shared with TRBD2. The CDR3 totals 15 residues. The germline gives CDR1 SGHTS, CDR2 YDEGEE. Losses at the gene ends were 5 bases for V and 0 bases for J; bases not matched to a gene: 8. CDR3 protein: CASSFERGLSYEQYF. DNA for the CDR3: TGTGCCAGCAGTTTTGAGCGGGGTCTCTCCTACGAGCAGTACTTC. The whole variable domain, remainder taken from reference TRBV5-8 and TRBJ2-7, is EAGVTQSPTHLIKTRGQQATLRCSPISGHTSVYWYQQALGLGLQFLLWYDEGEERNRGNFPPRFSGRQFPNYSSELNVNALELEDSALYLCASSFERGLSYEQYFGPGTRLTVT.

J is TRBJ1-1 and V is TRBV27; D uncertain. V lost 4 bases and J lost 1, with 13 bases in between. CDR1 and CDR2 (germline): MNHEY, SMNVEV (reference sequence). This CDR3 has 15 residues. This CDR3 reads CASSSPLRKNTEAFF. The CDR3 nucleotides read TGTGCCAGCAGTTCCCCGTTACGTAAGAACACTGAAGCTTTCTTT.

The V and J genes are TRBV7-9 and TRBJ2-1; D call uncertain. V was trimmed by 4 bases and J by 8 bases, leaving 3 bases between them. Germline values: CDR1 SEHNR, CDR2 FQNEAQ (reference sequence). The CDR3 length is 10 residues. The CDR3 bases are TGTGCCAGCAGCTCCGATGAGCAGTTCTTC. Translation: CASSSDEQFF. The full variable domain, completed using reference TRBV7-9 and TRBJ2-1, is DTGVSQNPRHKITKRGQNVTFRCDPISEHNRLYWYRQTLGQGPEFLTYFQNEAQLEKSRLLSDRFSAERPKGSFSTLEIQRTEQGDSAMYLCASSSDEQFFGPGTRLTVL.

This clone showed up just a few times. The J gene is TRBJ1-6, the V gene TRBV5-1, with no clear D. The CDR3 totals 15 residues. Between the trimmed V and J ends, which lost 4 bases and 5 bases, there was a span of 13 bases. CDR1 and CDR2 from the germline V gene are SGHRS and YFSETQ. Here the CDR3 reads CASSPTGIDNSPLHF. CDR3 coding DNA: TGCGCCAGCAGCCCGACGGGAATTGATAATTCACCCCTCCACTTT.

In its sample, this clone was seen once. V is TRBV15 and J is TRBJ1-5; TRBD1 agrees at 9 bases. Germline values: CDR1 LNHNV, CDR2 YYDKDF (reference sequence). This CDR3 is built from 17 residues. The J segment lost 6 bases and the V segment lost 4 bases, leaving 13 bases of the junction unmatched. The DNA for the CDR3 is TGTGCCACCAGCACCCGGGCTTCCGACAGGGGGGTTCAGCCCCAGCATTTT. Translating it yields CATSTRASDRGVQPQHF.

The rearrangement joins TRBV3-1 (or the pseudogene TRBV3-2) to TRBJ2-1; 7 bases fit TRBD2. CDR1 LGHDT and CDR2 YNNKEL come from the germline V gene (reference sequence). V lost 0 bases and J lost 0; bases outside the gene matches: 8. This CDR3 comprises 18 residues. The DNA of the CDR3 is TGTGCCAGCAGCCAAGATCAGGCGCGGGGGAGCTCCTACAATGAGCAGTTCTTC. Translated: CASSQDQARGSSYNEQFF.

The chain links TRBV3-1 (or the pseudogene TRBV3-2) to TRBJ2-7; D is undetermined. Germline CDR1 reads LGHDT; CDR2 reads YNNKEL (reference sequence). The CDR3 runs to 12 residues. V was pared by 4 bases and J by 2 bases, with 6 bases between. The CDR3 sequence: CASSPSTYEQYF. CDR3 coding DNA: TGTGCCAGCAGCCCTTCAACCTACGAGCAGTACTTC.

The chain links TRBV29-1 to TRBJ1-2; TRBD1 might be the D (6 bases). V lost 5 bases and J lost 3, with 19 bases in between. Germline CDR1 is SQVTM and CDR2 is ANQGSEA. The CDR3 consists of 15 residues. CDR3 nucleotides: TGCAGCGTTTTAATTCGACAGGCTGCGGACTATGGCTACACCTTC. It encodes CSVLIRQAADYGYTF.

The chain joins TRBV30 to TRBJ2-3, with D unclear. The CDR3 totals 13 residues. V dropped 4 bases and J dropped 2 bases, with 10 bases sitting between them. Germline V gene lookup returns CDR1 GTSNPN and CDR2 SVGIG (reference sequence). CDR3 in DNA: TGTGCCTGGACCGCCGGCACCACAGATACGCAGTATTTT. Protein product: CAWTAGTTDTQYF.

The rearrangement uses TRBV11-2 and TRBJ2-2; weak D call: TRBD1 (5 bases). CDR3 length: 14 amino acids. Germline values: CDR1 SGHAT, CDR2 FQNNGV. Trimming cost V 5 bases and J 3 bases, with 10 bases left between them. CDR3 sequence reads: CASSTDSDTGELFF. The CDR3 DNA sequence: TGTGCCAGCAGCACCGACAGTGACACCGGGGAGCTGTTTTTT.

The sample holds one count of this clone. This sequence joins TRBV10-3 and TRBJ1-1, with 11 bases identical to TRBD1. V was pared by 2 bases and J by 3 bases, with 5 bases of the junction left unmatched. The CDR3 runs 16 residues. The germline gives CDR1 ENHRY, CDR2 SYGVKD. CDR3 loop: CAISEIRDRGDTEAFF. CDR3 nucleotide sequence: TGTGCCATCAGTGAGATAAGGGACAGGGGGGACACTGAAGCTTTCTTT.